The clone carrying this T cell receptor (beta chain) was counted once. Assay used: immunoSEQ multiplex PCR; TCRdb lists only in-frame clones, some missing. The sample has about 180,000 clones; 80% are singletons. This specimen belongs to a study of blood T cell repertoires in COVID-19. What was sequenced was PBMCs or T cells enriched from blood (not recorded which). This TCR was recovered from a man aged 55 to 70 who had been exposed to COVID-19.

The CDR3 loop is CASSSRSGRTYYEQYF. CDR3 bases: TGTGCCAGCAGCAGTAGGAGCGGGAGAACGTACTACGAGCAGTACTTC. The chain links TRBV21-1 to TRBJ2-7; TRBD2 is the table's D call and was not checked against the DNA. TRBV21-1 is deemed a pseudogene. The CDR3 is 16 residues long.